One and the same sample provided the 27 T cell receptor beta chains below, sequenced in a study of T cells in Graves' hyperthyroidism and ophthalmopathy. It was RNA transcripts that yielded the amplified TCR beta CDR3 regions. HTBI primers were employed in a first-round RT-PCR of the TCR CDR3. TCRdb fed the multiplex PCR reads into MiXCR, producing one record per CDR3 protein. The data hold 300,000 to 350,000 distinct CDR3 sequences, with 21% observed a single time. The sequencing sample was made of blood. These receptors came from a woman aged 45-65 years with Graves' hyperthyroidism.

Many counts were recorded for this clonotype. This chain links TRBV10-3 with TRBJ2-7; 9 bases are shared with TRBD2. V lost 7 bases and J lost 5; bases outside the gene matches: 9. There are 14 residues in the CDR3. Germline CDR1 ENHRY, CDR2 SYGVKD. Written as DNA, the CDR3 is TGTGCCATCAACCCGGCGGGAGGGGGCAACGAGCAGTACTTC. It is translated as CAINPAGGGNEQYF.

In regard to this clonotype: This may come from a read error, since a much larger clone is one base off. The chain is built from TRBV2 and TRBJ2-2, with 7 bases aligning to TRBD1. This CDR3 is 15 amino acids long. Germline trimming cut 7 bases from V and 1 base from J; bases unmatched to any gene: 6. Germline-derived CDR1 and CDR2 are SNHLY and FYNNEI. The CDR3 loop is CASTPDRLNTGELFF. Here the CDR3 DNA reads TGTGCCAGCACACCGGACAGGTTGAACACCGGGGAGCTGTTTTTT. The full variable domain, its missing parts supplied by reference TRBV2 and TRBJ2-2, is EPEVTQTPSHQVTQMGQEVILRCVPISNHLYFYWYRQILGQKVEFLVSFYNNEISEKSEIFDDQFSVERPDGSNFTLKIRSTKLEDSAMYFCASTPDRLNTGELFFGEGSRLTVL.

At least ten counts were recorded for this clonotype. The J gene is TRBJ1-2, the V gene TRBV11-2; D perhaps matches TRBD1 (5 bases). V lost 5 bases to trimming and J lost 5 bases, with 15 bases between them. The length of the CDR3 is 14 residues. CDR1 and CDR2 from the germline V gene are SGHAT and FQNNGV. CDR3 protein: CASSGGLRGYGYTF. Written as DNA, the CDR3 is TGTGCCAGCAGCGGAGGACTAAGGGGTTATGGCTACACCTTC.

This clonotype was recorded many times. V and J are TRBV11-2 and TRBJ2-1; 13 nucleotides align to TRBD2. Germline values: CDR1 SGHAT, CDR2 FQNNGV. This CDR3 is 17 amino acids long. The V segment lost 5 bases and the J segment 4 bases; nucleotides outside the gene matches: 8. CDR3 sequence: CASSTPLAGGRYNEQFF. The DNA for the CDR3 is TGTGCCAGCAGCACGCCACTAGCGGGAGGGCGGTACAATGAGCAGTTCTTC.

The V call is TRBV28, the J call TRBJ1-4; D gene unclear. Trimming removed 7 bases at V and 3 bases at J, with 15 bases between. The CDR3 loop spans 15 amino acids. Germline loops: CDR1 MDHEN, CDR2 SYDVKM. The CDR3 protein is CASTSKRAANEKLFF. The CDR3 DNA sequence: TGTGCCAGCACCTCGAAGAGGGCCGCTAATGAAAAACTGTTTTTT. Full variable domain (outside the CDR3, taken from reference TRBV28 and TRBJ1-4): DVKVTQSSRYLVKRTGEKVFLECVQDMDHENMFWYRQDPGLGLRLIYFSYDVKMKEKGDIPEGYSVSREKKERFSLILESASTNQTSMYLCASTSKRAANEKLFFGSGTQLSVL.

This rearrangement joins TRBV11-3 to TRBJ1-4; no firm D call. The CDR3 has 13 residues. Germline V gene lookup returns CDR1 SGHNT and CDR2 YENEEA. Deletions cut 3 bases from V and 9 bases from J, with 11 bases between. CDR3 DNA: TGTGCCAGCAGCTTCCAGGTGGAAAAAAAACTGTTTTTT. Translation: CASSFQVEKKLFF.

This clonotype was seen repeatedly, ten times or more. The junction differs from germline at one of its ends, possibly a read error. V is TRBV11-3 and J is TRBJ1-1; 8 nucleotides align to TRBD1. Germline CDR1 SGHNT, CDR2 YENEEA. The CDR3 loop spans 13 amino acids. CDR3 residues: CASNLARGQEAFF. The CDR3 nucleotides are TGTGCCAGCAACTTAGCCAGGGGGCAGGAAGCTTTCTTT.

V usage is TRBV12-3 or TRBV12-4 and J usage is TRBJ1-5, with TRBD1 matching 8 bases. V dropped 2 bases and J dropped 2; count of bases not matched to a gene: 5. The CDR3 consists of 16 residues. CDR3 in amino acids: CASSLQGALGNQPQHF. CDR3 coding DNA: TGTGCCAGCAGTTTACAGGGGGCGCTGGGCAATCAGCCCCAGCATTTT.

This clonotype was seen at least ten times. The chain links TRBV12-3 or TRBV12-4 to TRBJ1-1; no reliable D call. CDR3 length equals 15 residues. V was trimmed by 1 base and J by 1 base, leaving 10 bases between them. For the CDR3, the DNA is TGTGCCAGCAGTTTAGGGGCCGAGACGAACACTGAAGCTTTCTTT. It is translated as CASSLGAETNTEAFF.

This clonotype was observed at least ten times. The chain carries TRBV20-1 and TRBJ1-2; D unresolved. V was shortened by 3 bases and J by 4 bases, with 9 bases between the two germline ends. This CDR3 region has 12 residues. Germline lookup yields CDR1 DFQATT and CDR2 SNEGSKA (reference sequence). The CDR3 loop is CSARPGPYGYTF. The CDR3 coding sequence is TGCAGTGCTAGGCCCGGGCCCTATGGCTACACCTTC.

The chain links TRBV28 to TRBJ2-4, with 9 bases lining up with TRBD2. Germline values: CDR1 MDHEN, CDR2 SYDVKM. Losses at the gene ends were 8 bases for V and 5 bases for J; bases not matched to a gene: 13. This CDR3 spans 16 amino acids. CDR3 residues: CASGREGRGPQNIQYF. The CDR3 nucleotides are TGTGCCAGCGGGCGGGAGGGCCGAGGTCCCCAAAACATTCAGTACTTC.

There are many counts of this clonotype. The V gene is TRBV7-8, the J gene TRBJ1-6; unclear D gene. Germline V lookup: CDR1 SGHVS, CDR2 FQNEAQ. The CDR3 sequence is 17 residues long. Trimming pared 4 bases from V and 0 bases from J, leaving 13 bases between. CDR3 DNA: TGTGCCAGCAGCTCCCTAGGACCTAGCTCCTATAATTCACCCCTCCACTTT. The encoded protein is CASSSLGPSSYNSPLHF.

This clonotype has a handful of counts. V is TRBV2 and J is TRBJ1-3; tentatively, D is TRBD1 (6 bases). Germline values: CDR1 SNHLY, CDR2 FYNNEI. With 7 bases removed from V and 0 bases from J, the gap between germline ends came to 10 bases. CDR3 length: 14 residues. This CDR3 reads CASKGGASGNTIYF. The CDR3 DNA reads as TGTGCCAGCAAGGGGGGCGCCTCTGGAAACACCATATATTTT.

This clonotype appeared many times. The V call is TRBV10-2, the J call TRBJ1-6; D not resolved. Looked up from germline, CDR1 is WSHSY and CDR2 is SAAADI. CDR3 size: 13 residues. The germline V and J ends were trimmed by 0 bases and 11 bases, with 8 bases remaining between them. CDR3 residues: CASSESSRTPLHF. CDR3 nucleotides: TGCGCCAGCAGTGAGTCCTCCCGGACACCCCTCCACTTT.

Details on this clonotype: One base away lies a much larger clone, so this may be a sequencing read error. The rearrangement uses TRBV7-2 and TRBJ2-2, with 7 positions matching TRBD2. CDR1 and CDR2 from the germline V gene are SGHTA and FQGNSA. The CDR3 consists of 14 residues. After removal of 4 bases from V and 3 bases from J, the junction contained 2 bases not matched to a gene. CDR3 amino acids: CASSSGGYTGELFF. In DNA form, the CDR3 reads TGTGCCAGCAGCTCGGGGGGATACACCGGGGAGCTGTTTTTT.

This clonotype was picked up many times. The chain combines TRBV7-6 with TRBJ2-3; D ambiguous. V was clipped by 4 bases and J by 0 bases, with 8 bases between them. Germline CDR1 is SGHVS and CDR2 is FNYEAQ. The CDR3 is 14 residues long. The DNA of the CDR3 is TGTGCCAGCAGCTCATATACGAGCACAGATACGCAGTATTTT. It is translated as CASSSYTSTDTQYF.

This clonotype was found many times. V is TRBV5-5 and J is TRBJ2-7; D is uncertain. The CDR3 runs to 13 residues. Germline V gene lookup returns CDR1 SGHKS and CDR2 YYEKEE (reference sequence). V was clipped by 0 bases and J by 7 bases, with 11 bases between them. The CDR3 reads CASSLVQGREQYF. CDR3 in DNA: TGTGCCAGCAGCTTGGTACAAGGAAGGGAGCAGTACTTC.

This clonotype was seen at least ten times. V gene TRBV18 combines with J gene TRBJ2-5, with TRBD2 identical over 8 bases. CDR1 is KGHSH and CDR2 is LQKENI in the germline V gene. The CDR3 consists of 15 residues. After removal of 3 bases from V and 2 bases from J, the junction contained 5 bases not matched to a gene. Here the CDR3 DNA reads TGTGCCAGCTCACCGGGACTAGGGAATCAAGAGACCCAGTACTTC. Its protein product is CASSPGLGNQETQYF.

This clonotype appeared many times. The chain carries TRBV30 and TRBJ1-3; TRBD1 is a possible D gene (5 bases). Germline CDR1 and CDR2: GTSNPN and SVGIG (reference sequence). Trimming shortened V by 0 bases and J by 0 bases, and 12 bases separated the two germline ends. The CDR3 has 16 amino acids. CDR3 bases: TGTGCCTGGAGTGTACTTGGGGCGCTCTCTGGAAACACCATATATTTT. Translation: CAWSVLGALSGNTIYF.

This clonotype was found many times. DNA for the CDR3: TGTGCCAGCAGCTTAGGGATAGCGGGAGATCGAGATACGCAGTATTTT. This gives the protein CASSLGIAGDRDTQYF. The chain uses TRBV7-9 and TRBJ2-3, with 9 nucleotides matching TRBD2. Unmatched junction bases numbered 7, after V lost 1 base and J lost 5 bases. The CDR3 runs to 16 residues. CDR1 is SEHNR and CDR2 is FQNEAQ in the germline V gene (reference sequence). The variable domain in full, with the rest retrieved from reference TRBV7-9 and TRBJ2-3, is DTGVSQNPRHKITKRGQNVTFRCDPISEHNRLYWYRQTLGQGPEFLTYFQNEAQLEKSRLLSDRFSAERPKGSFSTLEIQRTEQGDSAMYLCASSLGIAGDRDTQYFGPGTRLTVL.

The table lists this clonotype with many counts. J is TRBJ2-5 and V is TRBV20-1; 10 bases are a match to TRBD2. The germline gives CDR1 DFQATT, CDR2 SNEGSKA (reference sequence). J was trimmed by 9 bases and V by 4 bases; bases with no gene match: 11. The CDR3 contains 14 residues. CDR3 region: CSATRTSGRAAQYF. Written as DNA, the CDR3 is TGCAGTGCTACTAGGACTAGCGGAAGAGCGGCCCAGTACTTC.

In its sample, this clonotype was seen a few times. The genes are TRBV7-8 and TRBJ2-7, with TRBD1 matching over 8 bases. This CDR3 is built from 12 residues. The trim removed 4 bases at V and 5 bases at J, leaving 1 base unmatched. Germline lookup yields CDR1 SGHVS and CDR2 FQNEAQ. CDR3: CASSWTGNEQYF. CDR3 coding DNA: TGTGCCAGCAGCTGGACAGGGAACGAGCAGTACTTC.

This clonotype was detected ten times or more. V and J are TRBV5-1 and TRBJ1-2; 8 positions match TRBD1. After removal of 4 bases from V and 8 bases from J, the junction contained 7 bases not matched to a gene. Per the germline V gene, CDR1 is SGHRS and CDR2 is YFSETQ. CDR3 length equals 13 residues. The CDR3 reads CASSQGQGRGYTF. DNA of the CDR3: TGCGCCAGCAGCCAAGGACAGGGTAGGGGCTACACCTTC.

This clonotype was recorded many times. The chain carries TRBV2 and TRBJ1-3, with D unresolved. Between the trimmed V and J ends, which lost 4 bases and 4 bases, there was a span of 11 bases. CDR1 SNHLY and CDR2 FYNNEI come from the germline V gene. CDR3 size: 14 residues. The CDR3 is CASSVVGGGNTIYF. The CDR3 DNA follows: TGTGCCAGCAGTGTGGTAGGCGGCGGAAACACCATATATTTT.

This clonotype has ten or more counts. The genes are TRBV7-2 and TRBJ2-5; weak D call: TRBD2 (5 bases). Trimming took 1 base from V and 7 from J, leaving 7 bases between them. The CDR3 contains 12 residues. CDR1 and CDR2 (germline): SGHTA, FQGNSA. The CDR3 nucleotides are TGTGCCAGCAGCTTAGTCGAGGGGACCCAGTACTTC. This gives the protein CASSLVEGTQYF.

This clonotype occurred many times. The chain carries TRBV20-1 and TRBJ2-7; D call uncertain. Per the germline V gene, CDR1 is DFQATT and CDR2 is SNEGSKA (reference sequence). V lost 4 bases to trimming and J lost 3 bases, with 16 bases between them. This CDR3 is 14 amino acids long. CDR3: CSATDPSSLYEQYF. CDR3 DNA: TGCAGTGCTACGGATCCATCCTCACTCTACGAGCAGTACTTC.

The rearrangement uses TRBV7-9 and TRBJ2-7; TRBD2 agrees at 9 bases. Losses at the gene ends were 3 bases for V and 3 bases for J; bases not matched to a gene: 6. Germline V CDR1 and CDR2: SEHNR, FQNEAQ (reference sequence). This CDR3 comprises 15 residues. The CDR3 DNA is TGTGCCAGCAGCTTTGATGGGCGGGGGGGCTACGAGCAGTACTTC. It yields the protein CASSFDGRGGYEQYF.